The 14 T cell receptor beta chains in this list originate from one sample, sequenced in a study of identifying expanded T cells in peripheral blood. Using immunoSEQ multiplex PCR, the repertoire was profiled, and TCRdb retains in-frame clones only, with some absent. The sample comprises tens of thousands of clones, roughly 85% of which are singletons, and 3.5% to 5% rests with the top ten. The sample comprised blood. The receptors were gathered from a person aged 18-70 years in good health.

V usage is TRBV20-1 and J usage is TRBJ1-1; D is uncertain. The CDR3 loop spans 10 amino acids. V was clipped by 4 bases and J by 4 bases, with 4 bases between them. Germline V lookup: CDR1 DFQATT, CDR2 SNEGSKA (reference sequence). CDR3: CSAITTEAFF. CDR3 nucleotides: TGCAGTGCTATCACCACTGAAGCTTTCTTT.

The V and J genes are TRBV6-5 and TRBJ2-5, with TRBD2 matching 7 bases. The V gene end was trimmed by 5 bases and the J gene end by 9 bases; junction bases not matched to a gene: 6. This CDR3 comprises 12 residues. Germline V gives CDR1 MNHEY, CDR2 SVGAGI. CDR3 nucleotides: TGTGCCAGCAGTCCACTCCGGGGGGCCCAGTACTTC. Residues: CASSPLRGAQYF.

V is TRBV11-2 and J is TRBJ1-2; TRBD1 agrees at 8 bases. CDR3 length equals 15 residues. V lost 2 bases, J lost 6 bases, and 8 bases stayed unmatched. Germline CDR1 is SGHAT and CDR2 is FQNNGV. The CDR3 nucleotides are TGTGCCAGCAGCTTACGTCCAGGGGGCGGGAATGGCTACACCTTC. Translating gives CASSLRPGGGNGYTF.

CDR3 in amino acids: CASRQQTGPTEAFF. The DNA for the CDR3 is TGCGCCAGCAGGCAGCAGACAGGGCCCACTGAAGCTTTCTTT. This chain links TRBV5-1 with TRBJ1-1; 7 nucleotides align to TRBD1. Germline V CDR1 and CDR2: SGHRS, YFSETQ. Germline trimming cut 5 bases from V and 4 bases from J; bases unmatched to any gene: 8. This CDR3 has 14 residues. The full variable domain, in which reference TRBV5-1 and TRBJ1-1 provide the parts outside the CDR3, is KAGVTQTPRYLIKTRGQQVTLSCSPISGHRSVSWYQQTPGQGLQFLFEYFSETQRNKGNFPGRFSGRQFSNSRSEMNVSTLELGDSALYLCASRQQTGPTEAFFGQGTRLTVV.

The rearrangement joins TRBV6-6 to TRBJ1-2; D ambiguous. This CDR3 region has 11 residues. The V and J ends lost 2 bases and 5 bases respectively, with 3 bases between them. From germline, CDR1 is MNHNY and CDR2 SVGAGI (reference sequence). This CDR3 is CASSYGYGYTF. CDR3 DNA: TGTGCCAGCAGTTACGGATATGGCTACACCTTC.

This chain connects TRBV29-1 to TRBJ2-7; 7 bases are shared with TRBD1. The CDR3 has 12 residues. Germline trimming cut 6 bases from V and 2 bases from J; bases unmatched to any gene: 4. Germline CDR1 SQVTM, CDR2 ANQGSEA. The CDR3 spells CSVGQTPYEQYF. The CDR3 nucleotides are TGCAGCGTGGGACAGACCCCCTACGAGCAGTACTTC.

The V and J genes are TRBV6-5 and TRBJ2-7; D is perhaps TRBD1 or TRBD2 (6 bases each). The CDR3 consists of 15 residues. Germline lookup yields CDR1 MNHEY and CDR2 SVGAGI. V lost 0 bases, J lost 5 bases, and 14 bases lay in between. CDR3 in amino acids: CASSYSWGAFNEQYF. The DNA for the CDR3 is TGTGCCAGCAGTTACTCGTGGGGGGCGTTTAACGAGCAGTACTTC.

V usage is TRBV2 and J usage is TRBJ1-5, with D perhaps TRBD1 (6 bases). V lost 7 bases and J 3 bases, leaving 13 bases between the germline ends. The CDR3 loop spans 14 amino acids. CDR1 SNHLY and CDR2 FYNNEI come from the germline V gene. CDR3: CASIEDRHNQPQHF. The CDR3 DNA is TGTGCCAGCATTGAGGACAGACACAATCAGCCCCAGCATTTT.

V and J are TRBV4-2 and TRBJ2-1, with no clear D. The V gene lost 2 bases and the J gene lost 0 bases, with 11 bases spanning the gap. CDR1 and CDR2 from the germline V gene are LGHNA and YNFKEQ. CDR3 length: 16 amino acids. This chain's CDR3 is CASSQWDLSSYNEQFF. The DNA of the CDR3 is TGTGCCAGCAGCCAATGGGATTTGAGCTCCTACAATGAGCAGTTCTTC.

The gene calls are TRBV5-1 and TRBJ2-4; the match to TRBD1 covers 11 bases. This CDR3 contains 14 residues. J was trimmed by 10 bases and V by 0 bases; bases with no gene match: 3. Germline CDR1 is SGHRS and CDR2 is YFSETQ. In DNA form, the CDR3 reads TGCGCCAGCAGCTTGGGGACAGGGGGCCAAATTCAGTACTTC. Its protein is CASSLGTGGQIQYF.

The chain recombines TRBV7-6 with TRBJ1-2; D is uncertain. This CDR3 comprises 14 residues. V lost 5 bases to trimming and J lost 4 bases, with 14 bases between them. Germline-derived CDR1 and CDR2 are SGHVS and FNYEAQ. The CDR3 here is CASSPLAQPYGYTF. DNA for the CDR3: TGTGCCAGCAGCCCTCTTGCGCAGCCCTATGGCTACACCTTC. The whole variable domain, remainder taken from reference TRBV7-6 and TRBJ1-2, is GAGVSQSPRYKVTKRGQDVALRCDPISGHVSLYWYRQALGQGPEFLTYFNYEAQQDKSGLPNDRFSAERPEGSISTLTIQRTEQRDSAMYRCASSPLAQPYGYTFGSGTRLTVV.

This chain connects TRBV5-1 to TRBJ1-1, with a tentative D call TRBD1 (5 bases). CDR3 size: 14 residues. Germline CDR1 and CDR2: SGHRS and YFSETQ. V was trimmed by 2 bases and J by 3 bases, leaving 11 bases between them. In DNA form, the CDR3 reads TGCGCCAGCAGCTTTGTAATCAGGGACACTGAAGCTTTCTTT. This sequence encodes CASSFVIRDTEAFF.

The chain has TRBV5-1 and TRBJ2-7; no reliable D call. Germline CDR1 is SGHRS and CDR2 is YFSETQ. This CDR3 spans 14 amino acids. Between the trimmed V and J ends, which lost 4 bases and 10 bases, there was a span of 21 bases. DNA for the CDR3: TGCGCCAGCAGCCCACGGGCCACCTCTACGGAACAGTACTTC. This encodes CASSPRATSTEQYF. Looking up the rest from reference TRBV5-1 and TRBJ2-7 gives the full variable domain: KAGVTQTPRYLIKTRGQQVTLSCSPISGHRSVSWYQQTPGQGLQFLFEYFSETQRNKGNFPGRFSGRQFSNSRSEMNVSTLELGDSALYLCASSPRATSTEQYFGPGTRLTVT.

This chain connects TRBV2 to TRBJ2-6; TRBD2 might be the D (5 bases). This CDR3 spans 12 amino acids. The germline gives CDR1 SNHLY, CDR2 FYNNEI. Trimming took 7 bases from V and 8 from J, leaving 9 bases between them. DNA for the CDR3: TGTGCCAGCAACGGGGAGCCCAACGTCCTGACTTTC. This sequence encodes CASNGEPNVLTF.